This T cell receptor beta chain is drawn from a study of early T cells in non-severe SARS-CoV-2 infection. At the level of the study: The sequenced material was bulk RNA from unsorted whole blood, and its chains were unpaired.

Individual cDNA molecules were tagged with unique molecular identifiers. TCRdb passed the 5' RACE reads through MiXCR, listing each CDR3 protein once. The sample lists some 60,000 distinct CDR3 sequences; roughly 8% were seen once. This CDR3 spans 15 amino acids. Germline values: CDR1 SGHNT, CDR2 YYREEE (reference sequence). The ends were cut back, 0 bases at V and 6 bases at J, with 16 bases in the middle. This clonotype showed up many times. Antigen: not known. Study-level points and caveats: CD4 and private specificities were missed by VDJdb matching, which favored anti-spike CD8 responses.

This chain connects TRBV5-4 to TRBJ2-7; TRBD1 is a possible D gene (5 bases). The receptor's source is an adult who was a healthcare worker with PCR-confirmed SARS-CoV-2 infection or an uninfected control (not recorded which). The specimen sequenced was whole blood. The CDR3 DNA sequence: TGTGCCAGCAGCTTGGAACAGAAACCAAGGGGCGAGCAGTACTTC. This sequence encodes CASSLEQKPRGEQYF.